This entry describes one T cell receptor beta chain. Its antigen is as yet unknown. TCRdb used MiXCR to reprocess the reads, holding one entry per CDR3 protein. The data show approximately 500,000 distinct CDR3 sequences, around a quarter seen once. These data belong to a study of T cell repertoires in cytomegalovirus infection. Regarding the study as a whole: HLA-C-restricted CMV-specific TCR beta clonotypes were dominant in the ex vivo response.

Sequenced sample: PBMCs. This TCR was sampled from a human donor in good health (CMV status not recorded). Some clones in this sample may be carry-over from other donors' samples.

This CDR3 is CASSYRAGEAFF. The CDR3 region has the DNA TGTGCCAGCAGTTACAGGGCGGGTGAAGCTTTCTTT. This sequence joins TRBV6-8 and TRBJ1-1; unclear D gene. Germline CDR1 MNHGY, CDR2 SAAAGT. The CDR3 extends over 12 amino acids. The V and J ends lost 2 bases and 7 bases respectively, with 8 bases between them.